This T cell receptor (beta chain) was sequenced in a study of cytomegalovirus exposure and HLA in healthy donors. Repertoires were generated with immunoSEQ multiplex PCR, while TCRdb's copy carries only in-frame clones and drops some. This sample has some 100,000 clones, with roughly 86% found just once. The CDR3 covers 16 residues. Per the germline V gene, CDR1 is SEHNR and CDR2 is FQNEAQ (reference sequence). V lost 0 bases to trimming and J lost 2 bases, with 12 bases between them. This clonotype originated in a young man in good health and CMV-seronegative. Sequenced sample: PBMCs. This chain uses TRBV7-9 with TRBJ2-3; D remains unclear. This chain's CDR3 is CASSLAGPSSTDTQYF. In DNA form, the CDR3 reads TGTGCCAGCAGCTTAGCTGGGCCATCCTCCACAGATACGCAGTATTTT.